This T cell receptor (beta chain) was sequenced during a study of radiotherapy plus CTLA-4 blockade in lung cancer. About the research overall: Objective responses arose in approximately 17% of patients, and 25% to 40% experienced disease control. Study-wide points: Among blood TCR repertoires after radiotherapy plus ipilimumab, tumor-derived clones expanded.

The V gene's germline CDR1 is SQVTM and CDR2 ANQGSEA. The J segment lost 9 bases and the V segment lost 5 bases, leaving 7 bases of the junction unmatched. The CDR3 has 14 amino acids. Here immunoSEQ multiplex PCR was the method, and the copy in TCRdb shows in-frame clones only, minus some. The table includes about 39,000 clones, 79% detected once. This clone occurred once. Its antigen is not identified. The chain joins TRBV29-1 to TRBJ2-1; 13 bases align to TRBD2. This material consisted of peripheral blood, taken from a patient treated with radiotherapy plus ipilimumab. The sequence was collected from a human donor with non-small cell lung cancer that progressed on radiotherapy plus ipilimumab. The CDR3: CSVKTSGGALEQFF. As DNA, the CDR3 is TGCAGCGTTAAAACTAGCGGGGGGGCCCTTGAGCAGTTCTTC.